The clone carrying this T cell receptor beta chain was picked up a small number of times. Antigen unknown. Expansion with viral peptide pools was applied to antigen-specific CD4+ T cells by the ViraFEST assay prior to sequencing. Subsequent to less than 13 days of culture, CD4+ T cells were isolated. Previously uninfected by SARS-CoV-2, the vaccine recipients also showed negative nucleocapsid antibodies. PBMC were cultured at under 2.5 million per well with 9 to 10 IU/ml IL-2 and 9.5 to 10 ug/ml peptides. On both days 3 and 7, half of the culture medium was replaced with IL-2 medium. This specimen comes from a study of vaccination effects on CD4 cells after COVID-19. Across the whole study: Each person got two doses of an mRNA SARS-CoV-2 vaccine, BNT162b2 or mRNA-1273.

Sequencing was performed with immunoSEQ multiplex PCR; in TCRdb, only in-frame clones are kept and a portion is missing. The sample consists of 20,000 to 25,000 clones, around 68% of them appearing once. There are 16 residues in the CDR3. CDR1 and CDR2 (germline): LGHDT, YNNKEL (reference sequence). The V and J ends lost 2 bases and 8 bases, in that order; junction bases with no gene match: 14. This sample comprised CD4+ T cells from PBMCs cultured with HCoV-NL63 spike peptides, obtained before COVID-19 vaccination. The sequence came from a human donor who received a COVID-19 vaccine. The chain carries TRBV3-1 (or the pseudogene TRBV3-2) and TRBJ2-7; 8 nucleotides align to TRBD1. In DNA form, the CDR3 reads TGTGCCAGCAGCCAACTACCCCAGGGGGCAGGAAAAAAGCAGTACTTC. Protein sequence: CASSQLPQGAGKKQYF.